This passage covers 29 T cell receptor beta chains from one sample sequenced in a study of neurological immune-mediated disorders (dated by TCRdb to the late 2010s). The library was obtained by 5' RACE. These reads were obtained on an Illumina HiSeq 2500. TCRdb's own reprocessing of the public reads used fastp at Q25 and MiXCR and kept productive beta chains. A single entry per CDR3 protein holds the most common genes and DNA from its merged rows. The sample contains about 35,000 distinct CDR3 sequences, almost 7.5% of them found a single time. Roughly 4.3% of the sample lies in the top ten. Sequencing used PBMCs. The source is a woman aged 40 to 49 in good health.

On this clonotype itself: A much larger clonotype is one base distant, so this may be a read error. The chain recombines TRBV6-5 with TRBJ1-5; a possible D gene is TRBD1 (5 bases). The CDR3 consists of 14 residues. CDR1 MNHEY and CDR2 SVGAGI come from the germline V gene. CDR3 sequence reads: CDSSPQGMGQPQHF. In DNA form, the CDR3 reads TGTGACAGCAGTCCCCAGGGTATGGGTCAGCCCCAGCATTTT.

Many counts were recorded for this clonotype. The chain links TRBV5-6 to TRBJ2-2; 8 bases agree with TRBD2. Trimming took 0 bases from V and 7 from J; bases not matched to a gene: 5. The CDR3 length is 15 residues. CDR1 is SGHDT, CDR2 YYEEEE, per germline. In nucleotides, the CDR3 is TGTGCCAGCAGCTTGGGAGCGGGAGCCATCGGGGAGCTGTTTTTT. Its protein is CASSLGAGAIGELFF.

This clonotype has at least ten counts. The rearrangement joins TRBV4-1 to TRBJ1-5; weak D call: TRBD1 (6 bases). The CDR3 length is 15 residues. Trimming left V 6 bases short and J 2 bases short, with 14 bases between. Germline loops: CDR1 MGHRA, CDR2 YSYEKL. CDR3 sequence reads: CASRGTFQGNQPQHF. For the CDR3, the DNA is TGCGCCAGCAGGGGGACATTCCAGGGCAATCAGCCCCAGCATTTT.

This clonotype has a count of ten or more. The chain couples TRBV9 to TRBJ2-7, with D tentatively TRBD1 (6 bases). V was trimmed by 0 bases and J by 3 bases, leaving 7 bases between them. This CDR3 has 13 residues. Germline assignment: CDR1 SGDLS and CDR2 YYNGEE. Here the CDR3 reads CASSVGDNYEQYF. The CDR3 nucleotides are TGTGCCAGCAGCGTAGGGGACAACTACGAGCAGTACTTC.

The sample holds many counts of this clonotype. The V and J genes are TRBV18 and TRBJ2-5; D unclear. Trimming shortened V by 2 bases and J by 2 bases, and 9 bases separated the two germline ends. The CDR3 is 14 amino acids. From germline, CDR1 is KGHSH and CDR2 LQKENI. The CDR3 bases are TGTGCCAGCTCACCAGGCAGAGATCAAGAGACCCAGTACTTC. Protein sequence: CASSPGRDQETQYF.

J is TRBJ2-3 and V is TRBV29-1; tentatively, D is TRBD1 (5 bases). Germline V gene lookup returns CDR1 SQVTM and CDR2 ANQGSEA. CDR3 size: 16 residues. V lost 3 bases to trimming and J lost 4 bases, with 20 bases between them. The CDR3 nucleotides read TGCAGCGTTGAGGTGGGGCTAGGCCCAATGGCAGATACGCAGTATTTT. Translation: CSVEVGLGPMADTQYF.

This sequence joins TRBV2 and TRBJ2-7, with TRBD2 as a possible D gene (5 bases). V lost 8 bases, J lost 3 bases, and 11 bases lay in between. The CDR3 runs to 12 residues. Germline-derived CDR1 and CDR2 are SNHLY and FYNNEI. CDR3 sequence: CASRAGSYEQYF. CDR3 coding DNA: TGTGCCAGCCGGGCGGGTAGCTACGAGCAGTACTTC.

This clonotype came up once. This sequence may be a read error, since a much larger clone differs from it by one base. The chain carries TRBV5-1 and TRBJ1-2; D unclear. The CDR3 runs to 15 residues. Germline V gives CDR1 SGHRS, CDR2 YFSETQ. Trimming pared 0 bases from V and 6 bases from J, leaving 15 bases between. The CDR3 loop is CASSLVITAFDGYTF. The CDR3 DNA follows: TGCGCCAGCAGCTTGGTGATTACGGCCTTCGATGGCTACACCTTC. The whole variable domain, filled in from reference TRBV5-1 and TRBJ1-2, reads KAGVTQTPRYLIKTRGQQVTLSCSPISGHRSVSWYQQTPGQGLQFLFEYFSETQRNKGNFPGRFSGRQFSNSRSEMNVSTLELGDSALYLCASSLVITAFDGYTFGSGTRLTVV.

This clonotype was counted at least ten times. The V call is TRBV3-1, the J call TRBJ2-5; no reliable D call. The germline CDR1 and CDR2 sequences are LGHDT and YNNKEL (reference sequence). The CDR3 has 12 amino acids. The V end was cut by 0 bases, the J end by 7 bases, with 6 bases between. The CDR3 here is CASSQDWGTQYF. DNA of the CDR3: TGTGCCAGCAGCCAAGATTGGGGGACCCAGTACTTC.

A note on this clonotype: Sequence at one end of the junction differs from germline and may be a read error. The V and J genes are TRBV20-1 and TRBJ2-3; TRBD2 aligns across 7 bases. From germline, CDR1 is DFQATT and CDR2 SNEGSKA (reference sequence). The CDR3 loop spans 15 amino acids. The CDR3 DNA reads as TGCAGTGCACAAGACGCGGGGGAGATCACAGATACGAAGTATTTT. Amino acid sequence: CSAQDAGEITDTKYF.

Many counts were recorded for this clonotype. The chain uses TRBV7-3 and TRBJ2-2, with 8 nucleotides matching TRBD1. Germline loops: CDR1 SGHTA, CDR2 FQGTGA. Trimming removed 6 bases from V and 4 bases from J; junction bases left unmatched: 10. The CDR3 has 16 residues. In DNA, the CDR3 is TGTGCCAGCAGTATGAAGACGACAGGGGTCACCGGGGAGCTGTTTTTT. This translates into CASSMKTTGVTGELFF.

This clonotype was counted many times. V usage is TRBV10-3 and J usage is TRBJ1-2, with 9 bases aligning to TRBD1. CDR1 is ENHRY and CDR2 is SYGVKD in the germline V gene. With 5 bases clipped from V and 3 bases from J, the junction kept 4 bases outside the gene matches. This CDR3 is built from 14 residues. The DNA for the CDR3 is TGTGCCATCAGTCTAGGACAGGGGTACTATGGCTACACCTTC. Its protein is CAISLGQGYYGYTF.

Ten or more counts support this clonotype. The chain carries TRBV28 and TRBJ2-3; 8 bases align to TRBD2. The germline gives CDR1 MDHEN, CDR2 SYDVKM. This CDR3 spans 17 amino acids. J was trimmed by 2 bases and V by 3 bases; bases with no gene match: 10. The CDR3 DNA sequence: TGTGCCAGCAGTTTCCGGGGGCTAGCGGGCCTCACAGATACGCAGTATTTT. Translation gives CASSFRGLAGLTDTQYF.

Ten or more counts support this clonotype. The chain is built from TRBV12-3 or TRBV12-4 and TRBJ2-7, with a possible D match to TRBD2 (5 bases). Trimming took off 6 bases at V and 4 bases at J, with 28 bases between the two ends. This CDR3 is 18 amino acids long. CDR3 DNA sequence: TGTGCCAGCAGACCGCGGTACGGGGTGTCTAGGGCAAAATACGAGCAGTACTTC. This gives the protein CASRPRYGVSRAKYEQYF.

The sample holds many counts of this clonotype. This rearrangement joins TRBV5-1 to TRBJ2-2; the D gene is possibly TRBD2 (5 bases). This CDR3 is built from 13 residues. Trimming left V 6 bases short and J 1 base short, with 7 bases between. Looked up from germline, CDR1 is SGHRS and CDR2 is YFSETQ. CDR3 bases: TGCGCCAGCACGGGGAGGAACACCGGGGAGCTGTTTTTT. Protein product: CASTGRNTGELFF.

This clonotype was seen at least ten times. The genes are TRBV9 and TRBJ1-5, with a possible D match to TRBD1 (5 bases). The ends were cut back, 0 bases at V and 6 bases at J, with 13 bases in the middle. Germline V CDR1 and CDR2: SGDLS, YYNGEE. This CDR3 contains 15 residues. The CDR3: CASSVVSRGVQPQHF. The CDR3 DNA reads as TGTGCCAGCAGCGTAGTGAGTAGGGGAGTTCAGCCCCAGCATTTT.

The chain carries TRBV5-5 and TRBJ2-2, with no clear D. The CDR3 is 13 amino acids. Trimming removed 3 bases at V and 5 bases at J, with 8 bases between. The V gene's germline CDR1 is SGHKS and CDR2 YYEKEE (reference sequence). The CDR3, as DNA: TGTGCCAGCAGCTCCCGTGGAACCGGGGAGCTGTTTTTT. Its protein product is CASSSRGTGELFF.

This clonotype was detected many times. In DNA, the CDR3 is TGTGCCACCAGTGATAACCTCTATGGCTACACCTTC. It encodes CATSDNLYGYTF. V is TRBV24-1 and J is TRBJ1-2; D not resolved. This CDR3 comprises 12 residues. Between the trimmed V and J ends, which lost 3 bases and 4 bases, there was a span of 5 bases. CDR1 is KGHDR and CDR2 is SFDVKD in the germline V gene.

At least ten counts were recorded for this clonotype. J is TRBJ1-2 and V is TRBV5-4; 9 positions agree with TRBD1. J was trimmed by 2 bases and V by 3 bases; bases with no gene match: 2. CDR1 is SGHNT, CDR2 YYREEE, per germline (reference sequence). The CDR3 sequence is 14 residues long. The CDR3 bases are TGTGCCAGCAGCTGGGGACAGGGAAACTATGGCTACACCTTC. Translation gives CASSWGQGNYGYTF.

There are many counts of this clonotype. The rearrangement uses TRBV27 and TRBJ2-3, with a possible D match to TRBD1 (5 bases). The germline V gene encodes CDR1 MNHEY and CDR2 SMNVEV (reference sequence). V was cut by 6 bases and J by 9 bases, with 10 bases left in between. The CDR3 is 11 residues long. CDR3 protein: CASRWGGTQYF. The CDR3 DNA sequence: TGTGCCAGCAGGTGGGGCGGCACGCAGTATTTT.

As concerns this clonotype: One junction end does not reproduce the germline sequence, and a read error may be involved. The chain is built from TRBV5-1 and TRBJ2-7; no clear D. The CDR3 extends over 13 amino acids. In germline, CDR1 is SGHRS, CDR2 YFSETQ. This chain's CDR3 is CASSLGLSYEKYF. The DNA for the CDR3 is TGCGCCAGCAGCTTGGGCCTCTCCTACGAGAAGTACTTT. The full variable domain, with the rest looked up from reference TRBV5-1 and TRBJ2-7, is KAGVTQTPRYLIKTRGQQVTLSCSPISGHRSVSWYQQTPGQGLQFLFEYFSETQRNKGNFPGRFSGRQFSNSRSEMNVSTLELGDSALYLCASSLGLSYEKYFGPGTRLTVT.

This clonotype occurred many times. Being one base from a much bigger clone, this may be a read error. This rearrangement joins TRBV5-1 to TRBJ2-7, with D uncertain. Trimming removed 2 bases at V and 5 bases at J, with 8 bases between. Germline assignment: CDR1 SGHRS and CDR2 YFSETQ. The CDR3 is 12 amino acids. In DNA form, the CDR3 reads TGCGCCAGCAGCTTCAATGGCGACGAGCAGTACTTC. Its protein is CASSFNGDEQYF.

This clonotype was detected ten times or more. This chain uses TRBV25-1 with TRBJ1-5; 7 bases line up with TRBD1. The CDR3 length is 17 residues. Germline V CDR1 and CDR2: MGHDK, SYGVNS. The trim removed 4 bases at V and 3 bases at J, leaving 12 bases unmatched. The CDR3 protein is CASSASRGQLNNQPQHF. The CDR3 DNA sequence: TGTGCCAGCAGTGCTTCCCGGGGACAGCTAAACAATCAGCCCCAGCATTTT.

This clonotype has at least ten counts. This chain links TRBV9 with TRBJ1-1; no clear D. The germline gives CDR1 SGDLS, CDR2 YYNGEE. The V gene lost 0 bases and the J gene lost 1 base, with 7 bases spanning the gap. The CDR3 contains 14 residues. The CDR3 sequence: CASSVEGPNTEAFF. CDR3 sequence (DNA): TGTGCCAGCAGCGTAGAAGGGCCGAACACTGAAGCTTTCTTT.

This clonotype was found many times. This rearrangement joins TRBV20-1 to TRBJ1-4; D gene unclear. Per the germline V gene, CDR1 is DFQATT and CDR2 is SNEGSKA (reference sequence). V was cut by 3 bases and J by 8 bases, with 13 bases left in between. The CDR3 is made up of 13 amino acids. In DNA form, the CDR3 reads TGCAGTGCTAGTACGGGAGCGGGAGAAAAACTGTTTTTT. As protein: CSASTGAGEKLFF.

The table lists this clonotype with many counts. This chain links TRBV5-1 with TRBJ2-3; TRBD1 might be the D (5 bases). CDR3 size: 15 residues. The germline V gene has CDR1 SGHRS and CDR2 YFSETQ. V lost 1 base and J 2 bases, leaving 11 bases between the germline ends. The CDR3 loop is CASSLRGEHTDTQYF. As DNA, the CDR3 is TGCGCCAGCAGCTTGAGGGGTGAGCACACAGATACGCAGTATTTT.

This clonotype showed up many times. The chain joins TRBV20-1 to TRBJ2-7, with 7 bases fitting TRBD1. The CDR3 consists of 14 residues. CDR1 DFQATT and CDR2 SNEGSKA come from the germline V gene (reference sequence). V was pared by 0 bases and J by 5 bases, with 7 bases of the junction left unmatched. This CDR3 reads CSARDPGTDHEQYF. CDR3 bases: TGCAGTGCTAGAGATCCCGGGACAGATCACGAGCAGTACTTC.

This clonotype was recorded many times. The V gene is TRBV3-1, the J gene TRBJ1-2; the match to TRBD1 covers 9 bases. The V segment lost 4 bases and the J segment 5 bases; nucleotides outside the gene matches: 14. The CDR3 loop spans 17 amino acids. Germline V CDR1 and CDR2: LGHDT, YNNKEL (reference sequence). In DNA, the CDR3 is TGTGCCAGCAGCCCGTCCGTGGGACAGGGCCGTGGGTATGGCTACACCTTC. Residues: CASSPSVGQGRGYGYTF.

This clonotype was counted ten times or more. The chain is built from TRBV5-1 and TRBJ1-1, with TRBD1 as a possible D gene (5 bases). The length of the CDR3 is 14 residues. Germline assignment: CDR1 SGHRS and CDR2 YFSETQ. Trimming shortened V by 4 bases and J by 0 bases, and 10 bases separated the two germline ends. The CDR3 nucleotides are TGCGCCAGCAGCCTTCGGGGCCTGAACACTGAAGCTTTCTTT. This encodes CASSLRGLNTEAFF.